This T cell receptor beta chain is drawn from a study of control samples from healthy donors and cancer patients. Sequencing used immunoSEQ multiplex PCR; TCRdb keeps in-frame clones, though not all of them. The sample holds 95,000 to 100,000 clones; 85% to 90% are singletons and the top ten take under 10%. V was clipped by 1 base and J by 5 bases; unmatched bases: 4. Germline-derived CDR1 and CDR2 are LGHDT and YNNKEL (reference sequence). The CDR3 spans 14 residues. V and J are TRBV3-1 (or the pseudogene TRBV3-2) and TRBJ1-2, with 7 bases fitting TRBD1. The sequence came from a man younger than 40 in good health. The sequenced sample was blood. The CDR3: CASSQGQGLYGYTF. The CDR3 DNA reads as TGTGCCAGCAGCCAAGGACAGGGCCTTTATGGCTACACCTTC.